The present T cell receptor (beta chain) was sequenced within a study of blood T cell repertoires in COVID-19. The CDR3 length is 15 residues. Per the germline V gene, CDR1 is LNHNV and CDR2 is YYDKDF (reference sequence). With 3 bases clipped from V and 0 bases from J, the junction kept 3 bases outside the gene matches. The repertoire was sequenced with immunoSEQ multiplex PCR; TCRdb's copy has only in-frame clones and lacks some. The profile shows roughly 120,000 clones, over 80% of them singletons. V usage is TRBV15 and J usage is TRBJ2-3; TRBD2 agrees at 7 bases. Sample: peripheral blood. The receptor was isolated from a woman aged 55-69 years with acute or convalescent COVID-19. This CDR3 is CATSSRDYSTDTQYF. The CDR3 region has the DNA TGTGCCACCAGCAGCCGGGACTACAGCACAGATACGCAGTATTTT. The full variable domain, its missing parts supplied by reference TRBV15 and TRBJ2-3, is DAMVIQNPRYQVTQFGKPVTLSCSQTLNHNVMYWYQQKSSQAPKLLFHYYDKDFNNEADTPDNFQSRRPNTSFCFLDIRSPGLGDTAMYLCATSSRDYSTDTQYFGPGTRLTVL.